The 13 T cell receptor beta chains listed next were all sequenced from one sample in a study of technical replicates of blood from a handful of donors. The data were produced by immunoSEQ multiplex PCR, yet TCRdb's version contains in-frame clones alone and is incomplete. The profile shows 65,000 to 95,000 clones, around 97% of them singletons. The sequenced material came from T cells isolated from PBMCs. All receptors come from a human donor in good health.

V gene TRBV28 combines with J gene TRBJ2-2; no firm D call. Germline V lookup: CDR1 MDHEN, CDR2 SYDVKM. The CDR3 covers 13 residues. Trimming cost V 4 bases and J 1 base, with 4 bases left between them. CDR3 protein: CASSSMNTGELFF. The DNA of the CDR3 is TGTGCCAGCAGTTCCATGAACACCGGGGAGCTGTTTTTT.

This chain joins TRBV2 and TRBJ2-3, with TRBD1 identical over 12 bases. Germline V lookup: CDR1 SNHLY, CDR2 FYNNEI. Losses at the gene ends were 7 bases for V and 1 base for J; bases not matched to a gene: 12. The CDR3 extends over 18 amino acids. The chain's CDR3 is CASTKMNRDRGRTDTQYF. DNA for the CDR3: TGTGCCAGCACAAAAATGAACCGGGACAGGGGGCGCACAGATACGCAGTATTTT. Using reference TRBV2 and TRBJ2-3 for the parts outside the CDR3, the full variable domain is EPEVTQTPSHQVTQMGQEVILRCVPISNHLYFYWYRQILGQKVEFLVSFYNNEISEKSEIFDDQFSVERPDGSNFTLKIRSTKLEDSAMYFCASTKMNRDRGRTDTQYFGPGTRLTVL.

The CDR3 nucleotides read TGTGCCAGCAGCCACTCTAGCGGGACCGGCTACGAGCAGTACTTC. It yields the protein CASSHSSGTGYEQYF. The chain carries TRBV14 and TRBJ2-7; 9 nucleotides agree with TRBD2. Germline V gene data show CDR1 as SGHDN and CDR2 as FVKESK. Trimming cost V 3 bases and J 3 bases; bases outside gene matches: 6. CDR3 size: 15 residues.

A note on this clone: This same CDR3 is encoded by further DNA sequences in the sample. The rearrangement links TRBV5-1 to TRBJ1-1; no clear D gene. V lost 0 bases to trimming and J lost 0 bases, with 6 bases between them. The germline CDR1 and CDR2 sequences are SGHRS and YFSETQ. This CDR3 has 14 amino acids. The CDR3 DNA follows: TGCGCCAGCAGCTTGGCCACGGTGAACACTGAAGCTTTCTTT. It specifies CASSLATVNTEAFF.

This chain joins TRBV4-2 and TRBJ2-2; D may be TRBD2 (6 bases). Trimming shortened V by 3 bases and J by 3 bases, and 14 bases separated the two germline ends. Germline-derived CDR1 and CDR2 are LGHNA and YNFKEQ. CDR3 length: 16 residues. CDR3 residues: CASSQPQLADTGELFF. DNA of the CDR3: TGTGCCAGCAGCCAGCCACAACTAGCTGACACCGGGGAGCTGTTTTTT.

The rearrangement joins TRBV6-5 to TRBJ1-5; D unresolved. This CDR3 is 13 amino acids long. V lost 5 bases and J 5 bases, leaving 10 bases between the germline ends. CDR1 is MNHEY, CDR2 SVGAGI, per germline. CDR3 nucleotides: TGTGCCAGCAGTAGAACAGTTGATCAGCCCCAGCATTTT. Translated, it gives CASSRTVDQPQHF.

The CDR3 spells CASSPRGKYGYTF. In nucleotides, the CDR3 is TGTGCCAGTAGTCCGAGGGGGAAATATGGCTACACCTTC. V gene TRBV19 combines with J gene TRBJ1-2; weak D call: TRBD1 (6 bases). This CDR3 has 13 amino acids. Trimming stripped 5 bases from V and 5 bases from J, with 12 bases between. Germline loops: CDR1 LNHDA, CDR2 SQIVND (reference sequence).

This clone came up once. The chain joins TRBV9 to TRBJ1-6; D remains ambiguous. V lost 1 base and J 4 bases, leaving 3 bases between the germline ends. CDR1 and CDR2 from the germline V gene are SGDLS and YYNGEE. This CDR3 region has 13 residues. The CDR3 loop reads CASSVIYNSPLHF. CDR3 coding DNA: TGTGCCAGCAGCGTAATATATAATTCACCCCTCCACTTT.

This sequence joins TRBV5-1 and TRBJ2-1; TRBD1 is a possible D gene (5 bases). From germline, CDR1 is SGHRS and CDR2 YFSETQ. The CDR3 has 13 residues. Trimming stripped 0 bases from V and 6 bases from J, with 7 bases between. The CDR3 region is CASSLEGVNEQFF. The CDR3, as DNA: TGCGCCAGCAGCTTGGAAGGGGTCAATGAGCAGTTCTTC.

The chain joins TRBV4-2 to TRBJ1-1; tentatively, D is TRBD1 (5 bases). CDR1 is LGHNA and CDR2 is YNFKEQ in the germline V gene. V lost 3 bases and J lost 0, with 17 bases in between. This CDR3 has 17 amino acids. The CDR3 sequence: CASSQNPRGHLNTEAFF. As DNA, the CDR3 is TGTGCCAGCAGCCAGAATCCTAGAGGACATTTGAACACTGAAGCTTTCTTT.

V and J are TRBV21-1 and TRBJ1-2; the table's D call, TRBD1, was not checked against the DNA. TRBV21-1 is an annotated pseudogene. This CDR3 comprises 12 residues. The CDR3 here is CAGADTRYGYTF. CDR3 DNA sequence: TGTGCCGGGGCGGACACTCGCTATGGCTACACCTTC.

Only one count was recorded for this clone. This sequence joins TRBV6-5 and TRBJ1-2, with a weak D call TRBD1 (5 bases). The CDR3 is made up of 16 amino acids. Germline V gene lookup returns CDR1 MNHEY and CDR2 SVGAGI. Trimming shortened V by 1 base and J by 1 base, and 13 bases separated the two germline ends. CDR3 sequence (DNA): TGTGCCAGCAGTTACTTTGGTTCGGGGGTTAACTATGGCTACACCTTC. Its protein product is CASSYFGSGVNYGYTF.

The chain joins TRBV6-5 to TRBJ1-5, with D tentatively TRBD1 (5 bases). The CDR3 totals 13 residues. The germline gives CDR1 MNHEY, CDR2 SVGAGI. Trimming stripped 5 bases from V and 6 bases from J, with 11 bases between. The CDR3 DNA sequence: TGTGCCAGCAGTCTCAGGGTATCTCAGCCCCAGCATTTT. Its protein product is CASSLRVSQPQHF.